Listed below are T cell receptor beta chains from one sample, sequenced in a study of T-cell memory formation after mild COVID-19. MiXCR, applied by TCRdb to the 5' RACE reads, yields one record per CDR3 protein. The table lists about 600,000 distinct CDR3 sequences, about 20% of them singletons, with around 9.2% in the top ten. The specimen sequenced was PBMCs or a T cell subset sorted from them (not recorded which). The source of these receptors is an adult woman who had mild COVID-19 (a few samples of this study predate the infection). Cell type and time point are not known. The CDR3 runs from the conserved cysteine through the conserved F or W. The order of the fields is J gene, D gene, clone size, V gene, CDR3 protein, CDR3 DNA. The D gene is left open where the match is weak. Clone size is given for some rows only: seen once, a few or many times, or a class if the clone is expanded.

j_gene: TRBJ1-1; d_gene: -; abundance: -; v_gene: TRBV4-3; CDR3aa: CASSQDLRGWVEAFF; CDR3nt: TGCGCCAGCAGCCAAGACTTGAGGGGTTGGGTTGAAGCTTTCTTT
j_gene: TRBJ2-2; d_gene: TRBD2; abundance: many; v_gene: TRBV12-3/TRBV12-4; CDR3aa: CASSLWAGGVKNTGELFF; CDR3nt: TGTGCCAGCAGTTTATGGGCGGGGGGCGTGAAGAACACCGGGGAGCTGTTTTTT
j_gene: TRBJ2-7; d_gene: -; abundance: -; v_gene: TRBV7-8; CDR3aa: CATEGLASMNEQYF; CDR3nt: TGTGCCACGGAAGGGCTAGCCTCCATGAACGAGCAGTACTTC
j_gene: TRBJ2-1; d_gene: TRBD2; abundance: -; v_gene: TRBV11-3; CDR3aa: CASSFVREGINEQFF; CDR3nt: TGTGCCAGCAGCTTTGTACGGGAGGGTATAAATGAGCAGTTCTTC
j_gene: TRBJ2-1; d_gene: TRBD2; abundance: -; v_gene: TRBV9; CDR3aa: CASSVAVAGYNEQFF; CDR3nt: TGTGCCAGCAGCGTAGCGGTAGCGGGGTACAATGAGCAGTTCTTC
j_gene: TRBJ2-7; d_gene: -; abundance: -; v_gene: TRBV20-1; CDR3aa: CSARVGEGNRDEQYF; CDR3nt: TGCAGTGCTAGAGTTGGGGAAGGCAACCGGGACGAGCAGTACTTC
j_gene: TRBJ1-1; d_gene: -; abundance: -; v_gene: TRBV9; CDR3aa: CASSVGTSATEAFF; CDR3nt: TGTGCCAGCAGCGTTGGGACATCCGCCACTGAAGCTTTCTTT
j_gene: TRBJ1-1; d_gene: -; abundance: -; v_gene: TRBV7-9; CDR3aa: CASNQGTEAFF; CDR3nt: TGTGCCAGCAACCAGGGGACTGAAGCTTTCTTT
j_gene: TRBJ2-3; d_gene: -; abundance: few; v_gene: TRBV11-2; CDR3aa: CASSRDRSPRDTQYF; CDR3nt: TGTGCCAGCAGCCGTGACCGGTCCCCGCGGGATACGCAGTATTTT
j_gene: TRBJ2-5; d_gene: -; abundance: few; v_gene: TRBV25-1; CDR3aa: CASSEYQGSRETQYF; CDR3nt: TGTGCCAGCAGTGAATATCAAGGGTCTCGAGAGACCCAGTACTTC
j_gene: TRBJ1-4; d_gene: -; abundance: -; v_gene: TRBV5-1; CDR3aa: CASSTQVNEKLFF; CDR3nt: TGCGCCAGCAGCACGCAGGTCAATGAAAAACTGTTTTTT
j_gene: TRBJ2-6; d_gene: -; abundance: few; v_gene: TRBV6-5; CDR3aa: CASSWVGANVLTF; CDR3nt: TGTGCCAGCAGTTGGGTTGGGGCCAACGTCCTGACTTTC
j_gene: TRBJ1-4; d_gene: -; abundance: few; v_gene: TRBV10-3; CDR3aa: CAISEPLPNGGEKLFF; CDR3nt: TGTGCCATCAGTGAGCCTCTACCAAACGGAGGCGAAAAACTGTTTTTT
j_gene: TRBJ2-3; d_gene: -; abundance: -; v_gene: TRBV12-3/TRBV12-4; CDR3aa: CASSQGGWLDTQYF; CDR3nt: TGTGCCAGCAGTCAAGGAGGGTGGTTGGATACGCAGTATTTT
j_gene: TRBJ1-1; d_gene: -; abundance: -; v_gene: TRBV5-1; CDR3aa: CASSLASVGTTEAFF; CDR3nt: TGCGCCAGCAGCTTGGCTTCCGTGGGGACCACTGAAGCTTTCTTT
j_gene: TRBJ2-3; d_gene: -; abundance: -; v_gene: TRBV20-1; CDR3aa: CSASSLGHSTDTQYF; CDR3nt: TGCAGTGCTAGTAGTCTGGGACATAGCACAGATACGCAGTATTTT
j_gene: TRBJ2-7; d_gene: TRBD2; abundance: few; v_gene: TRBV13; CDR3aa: CASSFPTGTSVNEQYF; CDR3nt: TGTGCCAGCAGCTTCCCTACCGGGACTAGCGTCAACGAGCAGTACTTC
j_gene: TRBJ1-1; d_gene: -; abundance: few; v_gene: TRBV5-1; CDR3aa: CASSLPDYVRDQAFF; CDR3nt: TGCGCCAGCAGCTTGCCTGACTACGTTCGAGATCAAGCTTTCTTT
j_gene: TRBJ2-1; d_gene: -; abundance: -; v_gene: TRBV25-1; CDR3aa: CASSDKGGFYNEQFF; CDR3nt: TGTGCCAGCAGTGATAAAGGGGGTTTCTACAATGAGCAGTTCTTC
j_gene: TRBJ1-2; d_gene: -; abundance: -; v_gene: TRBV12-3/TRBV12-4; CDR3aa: CASRETVSLYGYTF; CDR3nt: TGTGCCAGCAGAGAGACAGTATCGCTTTATGGCTACACCTTC
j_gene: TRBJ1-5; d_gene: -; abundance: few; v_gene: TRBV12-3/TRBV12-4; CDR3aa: CASSLRQAGSNQPQHF; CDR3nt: TGTGCCAGCAGTTTGAGACAGGCGGGGAGCAATCAGCCCCAGCATTTT
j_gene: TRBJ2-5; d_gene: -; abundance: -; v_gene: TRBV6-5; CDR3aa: CASSYAPRGRQETQYF; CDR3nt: TGTGCCAGCAGTTATGCTCCCCGGGGCAGACAAGAGACCCAGTACTTC
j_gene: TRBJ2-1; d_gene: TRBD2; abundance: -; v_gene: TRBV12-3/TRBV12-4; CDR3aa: CASRKYTGTSGDNEQFF; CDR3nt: TGTGCCAGCAGAAAATACACCGGGACTAGCGGCGACAATGAGCAGTTCTTC
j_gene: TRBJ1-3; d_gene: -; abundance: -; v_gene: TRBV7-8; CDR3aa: CASSLVGSRGNTIYF; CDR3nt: TGTGCCAGCAGCTTAGTCGGCAGTAGGGGAAACACCATATATTTT
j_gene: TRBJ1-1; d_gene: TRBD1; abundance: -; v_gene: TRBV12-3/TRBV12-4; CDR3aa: CASSPLPGQGDTEAFF; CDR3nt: TGTGCCAGCAGTCCTTTACCAGGACAGGGAGACACTGAAGCTTTCTTT
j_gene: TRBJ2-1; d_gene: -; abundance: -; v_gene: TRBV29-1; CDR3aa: CSVPGPGLSEQFF; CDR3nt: TGCAGCGTTCCGGGCCCTGGGTTGAGTGAGCAGTTCTTC
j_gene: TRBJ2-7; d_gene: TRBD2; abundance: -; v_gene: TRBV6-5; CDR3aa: CASSYNVAGGYEQYF; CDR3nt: TGTGCCAGCAGTTACAATGTAGCGGGAGGCTACGAGCAGTACTTC
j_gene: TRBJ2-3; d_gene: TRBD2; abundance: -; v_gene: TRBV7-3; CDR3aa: CASSPSQAGLTDTQYF; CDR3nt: TGTGCCAGCAGCCCTAGTCAAGCGGGACTCACAGATACGCAGTATTTT
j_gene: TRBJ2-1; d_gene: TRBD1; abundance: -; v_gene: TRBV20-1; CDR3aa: CSARTGGSSYNEQFF; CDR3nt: TGCAGTGCTCGCACAGGGGGCTCAAGTTACAATGAGCAGTTCTTC
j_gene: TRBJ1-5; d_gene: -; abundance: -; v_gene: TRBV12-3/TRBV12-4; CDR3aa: CASSLTRRNQPQHF; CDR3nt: TGTGCCAGCAGTTTAACCCGGCGCAATCAGCCCCAGCATTTT
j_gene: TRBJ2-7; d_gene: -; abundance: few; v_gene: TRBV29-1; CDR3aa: CSGGKRGLDEQYF; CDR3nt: TGCAGCGGCGGGAAAAGGGGATTGGACGAGCAGTACTTC
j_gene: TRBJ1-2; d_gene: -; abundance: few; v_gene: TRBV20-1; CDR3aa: CSARWDTGGRGYTF; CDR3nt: TGCAGTGCTAGATGGGACACCGGGGGACGTGGCTACACCTTC
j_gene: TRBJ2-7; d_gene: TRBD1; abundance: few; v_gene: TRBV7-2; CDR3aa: CASSLGQGGTYEQYF; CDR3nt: TGTGCCAGCAGCTTAGGACAGGGGGGGACCTACGAGCAGTACTTC
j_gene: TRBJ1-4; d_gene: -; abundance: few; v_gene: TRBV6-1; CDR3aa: CASSESPGTLNEKLFF; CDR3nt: TGTGCCAGCAGTGAATCCCCCGGGACACTGAATGAAAAACTGTTTTTT
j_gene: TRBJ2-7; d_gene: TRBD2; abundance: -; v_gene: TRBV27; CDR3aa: CASRPGTSGISSYEQYF; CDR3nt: TGTGCCAGCAGACCCGGGACTAGCGGGATCAGCTCCTACGAGCAGTACTTC
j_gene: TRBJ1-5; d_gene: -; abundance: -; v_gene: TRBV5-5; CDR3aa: CASSLFPGRADNQPQHF; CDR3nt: TGTGCCAGCAGCTTATTTCCGGGGCGAGCGGACAATCAGCCCCAGCATTTT
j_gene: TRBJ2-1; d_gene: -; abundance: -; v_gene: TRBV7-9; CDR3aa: CASSLGRNNEQFF; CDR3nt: TGTGCCAGCAGCTTGGGACGGAACAATGAGCAGTTCTTC
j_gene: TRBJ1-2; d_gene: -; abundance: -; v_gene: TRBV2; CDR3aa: CASSGSWAGHHGYTF; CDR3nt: TGTGCCAGCAGTGGATCATGGGCTGGGCACCATGGCTACACCTTC
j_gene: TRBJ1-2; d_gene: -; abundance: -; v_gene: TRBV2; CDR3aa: CASSEMFGGSGYTF; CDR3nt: TGTGCCAGCAGTGAAATGTTTGGCGGTAGTGGCTACACCTTC
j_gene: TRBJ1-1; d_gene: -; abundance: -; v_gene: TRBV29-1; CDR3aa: CSVEELNTEAFF; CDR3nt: TGCAGCGTTGAAGAGCTGAACACTGAAGCTTTCTTT
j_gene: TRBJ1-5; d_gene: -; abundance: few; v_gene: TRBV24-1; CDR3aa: CATSGRHSNQPQHF; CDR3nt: TGTGCCACCAGTGGTAGGCATAGCAATCAGCCCCAGCATTTT
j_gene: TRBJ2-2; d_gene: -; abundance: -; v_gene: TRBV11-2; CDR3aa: CASGNSDGTGELFF; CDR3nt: TGTGCCAGCGGAAATAGCGACGGCACCGGGGAGCTGTTTTTT
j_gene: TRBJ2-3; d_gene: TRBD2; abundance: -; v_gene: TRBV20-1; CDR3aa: CSARRAGAVTDTQYF; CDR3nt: TGCAGTGCTAGAAGAGCGGGGGCAGTGACAGATACGCAGTATTTT
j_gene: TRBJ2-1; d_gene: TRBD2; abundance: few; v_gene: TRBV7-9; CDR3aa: CASSSGRGDNEQFF; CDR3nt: TGTGCCAGCAGCTCAGGGAGGGGAGACAATGAGCAGTTCTTC
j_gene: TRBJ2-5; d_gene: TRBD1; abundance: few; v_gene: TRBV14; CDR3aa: CASSQDQDRVRETQYF; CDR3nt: TGTGCCAGCAGCCAAGATCAGGACAGGGTTCGAGAGACCCAGTACTTC
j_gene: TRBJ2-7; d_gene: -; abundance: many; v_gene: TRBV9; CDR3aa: CASSVGLDIYEQYF; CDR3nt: TGTGCCAGCAGCGTAGGACTAGACATCTACGAGCAGTACTTC
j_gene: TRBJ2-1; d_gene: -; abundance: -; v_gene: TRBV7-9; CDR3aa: CASRPPQMPSYNEQFF; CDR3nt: TGTGCCAGCAGGCCCCCACAGATGCCCTCCTACAATGAGCAGTTCTTC
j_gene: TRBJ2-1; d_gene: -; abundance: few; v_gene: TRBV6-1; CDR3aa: CASSEVYSYNEQFF; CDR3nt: TGTGCCAGCAGTGAAGTCTACTCCTACAATGAGCAGTTCTTC
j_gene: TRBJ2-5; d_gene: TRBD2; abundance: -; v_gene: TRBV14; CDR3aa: CASSQSLAGGQETQYF; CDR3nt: TGTGCCAGCAGCCAATCCCTCGCGGGGGGCCAAGAGACCCAGTACTTC
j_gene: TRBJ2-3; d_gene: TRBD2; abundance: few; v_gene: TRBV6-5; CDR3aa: CASSYTVAGGPSDTQYF; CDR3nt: TGTGCCAGCAGTTACACAGTAGCGGGGGGGCCTTCAGATACGCAGTATTTT
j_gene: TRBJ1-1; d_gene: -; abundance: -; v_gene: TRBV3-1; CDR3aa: CASSSGGRNTEAFF; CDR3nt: TGTGCCAGCAGCTCCGGGGGGCGAAACACTGAAGCTTTCTTT
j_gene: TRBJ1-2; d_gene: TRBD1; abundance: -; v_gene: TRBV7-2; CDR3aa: CASSLEWTGGVGGYTF; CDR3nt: TGTGCCAGCAGCTTGGAATGGACAGGGGGAGTAGGGGGCTACACCTTC
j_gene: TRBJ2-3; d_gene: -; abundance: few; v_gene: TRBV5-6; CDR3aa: CASSFGLGTQYF; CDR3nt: TGTGCCAGCAGCTTCGGTTTGGGTACGCAGTATTTT
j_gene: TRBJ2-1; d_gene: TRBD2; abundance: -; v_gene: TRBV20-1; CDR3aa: CSAHRLAGNLEQFF; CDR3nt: TGCAGTGCTCACCGACTAGCGGGAAATTTGGAGCAGTTCTTC
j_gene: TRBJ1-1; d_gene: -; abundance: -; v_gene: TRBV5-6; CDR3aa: CASSLYGPPGAFF; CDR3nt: TGTGCCAGCAGCTTGTATGGCCCGCCCGGAGCTTTCTTT
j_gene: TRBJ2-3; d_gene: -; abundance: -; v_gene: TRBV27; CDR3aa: CASSPPRRADTQYF; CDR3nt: TGTGCCAGCAGTCCTCCAAGGAGGGCAGATACGCAGTATTTT
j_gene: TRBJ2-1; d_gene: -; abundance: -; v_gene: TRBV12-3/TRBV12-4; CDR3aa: CASSVPGPHNEQFF; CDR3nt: TGTGCCAGCAGCGTCCCGGGACCTCACAATGAGCAGTTCTTC
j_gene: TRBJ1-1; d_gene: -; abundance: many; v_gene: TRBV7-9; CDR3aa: CASTQTAEAFF; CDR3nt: TGTGCCAGCACTCAGACAGCTGAAGCTTTCTTT
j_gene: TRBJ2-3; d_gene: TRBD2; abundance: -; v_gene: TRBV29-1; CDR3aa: CSVRTSGSLDTQYF; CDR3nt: TGCAGCGTTAGGACTAGCGGAAGTCTAGATACGCAGTATTTT
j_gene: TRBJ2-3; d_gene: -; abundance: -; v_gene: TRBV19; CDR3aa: CASSTIWSSTDTQYF; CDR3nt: TGTGCCAGTAGTACTATCTGGTCTAGCACAGATACGCAGTATTTT